Following are 29 T cell receptor beta chains from one sample sequenced in a study of spatial heterogeneity in lung cancer. Time point described: sample taken at primary tumor resection. TCRdb fed the 5' RACE reads into MiXCR, producing one record per CDR3 protein. The table lists 40,000 or so distinct CDR3 sequences, roughly 3% of them singletons. The sequencing used normal lung tissue next to the tumor, collected at surgery. These receptor sequences come from a male donor with early-stage non-small cell lung cancer.

This clonotype showed up many times. The chain carries TRBV7-9 and TRBJ1-1; no clear D. This CDR3 has 15 amino acids. Germline CDR1 is SEHNR and CDR2 is FQNEAQ (reference sequence). Trimming stripped 5 bases from V and 0 bases from J, with 13 bases between. The CDR3 is CASSLRLGLNTEAFF. As DNA, the CDR3 is TGTGCCAGCAGCCTCCGATTAGGATTGAACACTGAAGCTTTCTTT.

Many counts were recorded for this clonotype. V is TRBV5-1 and J is TRBJ2-5; perhaps TRBD1 as D (5 bases). The CDR3 is 15 residues long. Trimming shortened V by 5 bases and J by 1 base, and 15 bases separated the two germline ends. From germline, CDR1 is SGHRS and CDR2 YFSETQ. The CDR3 spells CASRVGQTFQETQYF. The CDR3 nucleotides are TGCGCCAGCAGGGTAGGACAAACATTCCAAGAGACCCAGTACTTC.

This clonotype was counted many times. The chain is built from TRBV5-8 and TRBJ2-1, with a possible D match to TRBD2 (7 bases). The CDR3 has 13 residues. Germline V gene data show CDR1 as SGHTS and CDR2 as YDEGEE. V shed 7 bases and J shed 7 bases, with 15 bases lying between them. CDR3 in amino acids: CASARGGPNEQFF. CDR3 DNA: TGTGCCAGCGCTAGGGGGGGGCCGAATGAGCAGTTCTTC.

This clonotype was seen at least ten times. One end of the junction fails to match germline, which may point to a read error. This rearrangement joins TRBV7-2 to TRBJ1-6; D gene ambiguous. From germline, CDR1 is SGHTA and CDR2 FQGNSA. The CDR3 runs 12 residues. The CDR3 loop reads CASSLDKSPLHF. The CDR3 DNA sequence: TGTGCCAGCAGCTTGGATAAATCACCCCTCCACTTT.

This clonotype was detected many times. The rearrangement links TRBV5-1 to TRBJ1-1; D unclear. This CDR3 contains 15 residues. The V end was cut by 0 bases, the J end by 1 base, with 10 bases between. Germline V gene lookup returns CDR1 SGHRS and CDR2 YFSETQ. CDR3 nucleotides: TGCGCCAGCAGCTTGGAGGCCAGTGAGAACACTGAAGCTTTCTTT. This sequence encodes CASSLEASENTEAFF.

This clonotype was detected ten times or more. The chain uses TRBV5-6 and TRBJ2-7; a weak D match, TRBD2 (5 bases). Germline loops: CDR1 SGHDT, CDR2 YYEEEE. This CDR3 is built from 13 residues. Trimming stripped 2 bases from V and 7 bases from J, with 13 bases between. This CDR3 reads CASSLADSGEQYF. CDR3 nucleotides: TGTGCCAGCAGCTTAGCGGATTCTGGAGAGCAGTACTTC.

At least ten counts were recorded for this clonotype. The CDR3 is CASSFTHSYEQYF. CDR3 coding DNA: TGTGCCAGCAGCTTCACGCATTCCTACGAGCAGTACTTC. The chain links TRBV5-6 to TRBJ2-7; D gene ambiguous. CDR3 size: 13 residues. Trimming stripped 2 bases from V and 1 base from J, with 7 bases between. CDR1 is SGHDT and CDR2 is YYEEEE in the germline V gene.

This clonotype was detected a few times. The V gene is TRBV7-2, the J gene TRBJ2-1, with 9 nucleotides matching TRBD1. CDR1 is SGHTA, CDR2 FQGNSA, per germline. The CDR3 is made up of 16 amino acids. Trimming at V came to 3 bases and at J to 10 bases, leaving 13 bases not matched to a gene. CDR3 bases: TGTGCCAGCAGCTTTCTCCTCGCGGGACAGGGTAACGAGCAGTTCTTC. Translated, it gives CASSFLLAGQGNEQFF.

This clonotype was seen ten or more times. The chain recombines TRBV28 with TRBJ2-5; D tentatively reads TRBD1 or TRBD2 (5 bases each). Trimming removed 6 bases from V and 7 bases from J, with 21 bases in between. The germline V gene encodes CDR1 MDHEN and CDR2 SYDVKM. The CDR3 has 15 amino acids. The CDR3 nucleotides read TGTGCCAGCAGACAATCCGGGACGGAAAAGACGACCCAGTACTTC. Amino acid sequence: CASRQSGTEKTTQYF.

This clonotype came up many times. The genes are TRBV18 and TRBJ1-2; weak D call: TRBD1 (6 bases). Trimming took off 6 bases at V and 8 bases at J, with 16 bases between the two ends. The CDR3 runs to 13 residues. The germline V gene has CDR1 KGHSH and CDR2 LQKENI. The CDR3 spells CASSETQGRGYTF. The CDR3 nucleotides read TGTGCCAGCTCCGAGACACAGGGCCGGGGCTACACCTTC. Complete variable domain (other parts from reference TRBV18 and TRBJ1-2): NAGVMQNPRHLVRRRGQEARLRCSPMKGHSHVYWYRQLPEEGLKFMVYLQKENIIDESGMPKERFSAEFPKEGPSILRIQQVVRGDSAAYFCASSETQGRGYTFGSGTRLTVV.

Ten or more counts support this clonotype. CDR3 loop: CASLTFPGTERQHF. DNA for the CDR3: TGTGCCAGCTTAACGTTTCCAGGGACGGAGCGCCAGCATTTT. V gene TRBV2 combines with J gene TRBJ1-5; perhaps TRBD1 as D (5 bases). CDR1 is SNHLY and CDR2 is FYNNEI in the germline V gene. The V and J ends lost 8 bases and 12 bases respectively, with 23 bases between them. The CDR3 length is 14 residues.

At least ten counts were recorded for this clonotype. The chain has TRBV6-5 and TRBJ2-1, with D possibly matching TRBD2 (6 bases). V lost 0 bases, J lost 2 bases, and 11 bases lay in between. The length of the CDR3 is 16 residues. Germline loops: CDR1 MNHEY, CDR2 SVGAGI. CDR3 protein: CASSYSTGAPYNEQFF. In DNA, the CDR3 is TGTGCCAGCAGTTACTCGACGGGAGCCCCCTACAATGAGCAGTTCTTC.

The V gene is TRBV9, the J gene TRBJ2-5; TRBD2 matches 8 bases. Germline lookup yields CDR1 SGDLS and CDR2 YYNGEE. The CDR3 has 17 amino acids. The V and J ends lost 4 bases and 2 bases, in that order; junction bases with no gene match: 13. The CDR3 DNA follows: TGTGCCAGCAGCAGTAATAGACGGGGGGGCTTTCAAGAGACCCAGTACTTC. Residues: CASSSNRRGGFQETQYF.

This clonotype was seen repeatedly, ten times or more. This chain joins TRBV13 and TRBJ2-3; D ambiguous. The CDR3 has 12 amino acids. Germline values: CDR1 PRHDT, CDR2 FYEKMQ (reference sequence). Trimming took 0 bases from V and 2 from J, leaving 0 bases between them. The CDR3 is CASSLGTDTQYF. The CDR3 DNA is TGTGCCAGCAGCTTAGGCACAGATACGCAGTATTTT.

This clonotype was recorded at least ten times. V and J are TRBV3-1 and TRBJ2-1; 11 nucleotides align to TRBD2. CDR3 length: 14 amino acids. From germline, CDR1 is LGHDT and CDR2 YNNKEL (reference sequence). V was clipped by 2 bases and J by 9 bases; unmatched bases: 3. Here the CDR3 reads CASSQLGTSGEQFF. As DNA, the CDR3 is TGTGCCAGCAGCCAATTAGGGACTAGCGGTGAGCAGTTCTTC.

The gene calls are TRBV20-1 and TRBJ1-6, with D perhaps matching TRBD1 (5 bases). The CDR3 extends over 13 amino acids. V gave up 1 base and J gave up 11 bases, with 12 bases separating them. Looked up from germline, CDR1 is DFQATT and CDR2 is SNEGSKA (reference sequence). CDR3 sequence (DNA): TGCAGTGCTAGAGCAGGGCTCGGTCCACCCCTCCACTTT. Protein sequence: CSARAGLGPPLHF.

Many counts were recorded for this clonotype. The rearrangement links TRBV9 to TRBJ1-1, with TRBD1 identical over 7 bases. With V trimmed by 2 bases and J by 2 bases, 3 bases remained unmatched. The CDR3 contains 14 residues. CDR1 and CDR2 from the germline V gene are SGDLS and YYNGEE. The CDR3 sequence: CASSVGTDNTEAFF. In DNA form, the CDR3 reads TGTGCCAGCAGCGTTGGGACAGATAACACTGAAGCTTTCTTT.

This clonotype has at least ten counts. The V call is TRBV7-9, the J call TRBJ2-5; D ambiguous. Trimming stripped 5 bases from V and 1 base from J, with 5 bases between. Germline V gene data show CDR1 as SEHNR and CDR2 as FQNEAQ (reference sequence). The length of the CDR3 is 12 residues. This CDR3 reads CASSALQETQYF. CDR3 DNA: TGTGCCAGCAGCGCGCTCCAAGAGACCCAGTACTTC. Drawing the rest from reference TRBV7-9 and TRBJ2-5, the complete variable domain is DTGVSQNPRHKITKRGQNVTFRCDPISEHNRLYWYRQTLGQGPEFLTYFQNEAQLEKSRLLSDRFSAERPKGSFSTLEIQRTEQGDSAMYLCASSALQETQYFGPGTRLLVL.

This clonotype was recorded at least ten times. In nucleotides, the CDR3 is TGTGCCAGCTCACCTCAAGGGGGCCACCAAGAGACCCAGTACTTC. Translation gives CASSPQGGHQETQYF. V usage is TRBV18 and J usage is TRBJ2-5; the match to TRBD1 covers 7 bases. The CDR3 runs 15 residues. The germline gives CDR1 KGHSH, CDR2 LQKENI. J was trimmed by 0 bases and V by 3 bases; bases with no gene match: 4.

J is TRBJ1-5 and V is TRBV7-9; D is undetermined. Germline V CDR1 and CDR2: SEHNR, FQNEAQ (reference sequence). The CDR3 is 15 amino acids. V lost 6 bases and J 5 bases, leaving 17 bases between the germline ends. CDR3 in amino acids: CASSLGRAVDQPQHF. The CDR3 DNA is TGTGCCAGCAGTCTAGGGCGGGCGGTCGATCAGCCCCAGCATTTT.

In its sample, this clonotype was seen many times. V is TRBV3-1 and J is TRBJ1-1, with 12 bases lining up with TRBD1. Germline trimming cut 1 base from V and 1 base from J; bases unmatched to any gene: 7. CDR3 length: 18 residues. CDR1 LGHDT and CDR2 YNNKEL come from the germline V gene (reference sequence). The CDR3 loop is CASSQVVGQGARNTEAFF. For the CDR3, the DNA is TGTGCCAGCAGCCAAGTCGTGGGACAGGGGGCAAGGAACACTGAAGCTTTCTTT.

Many counts were recorded for this clonotype. This sequence joins TRBV11-1 and TRBJ2-1; D is unresolved. The ends were cut back, 3 bases at V and 0 bases at J, with 9 bases in the middle. The CDR3 is 15 amino acids. The V gene's germline CDR1 is SGHAT and CDR2 FQDESV (reference sequence). In DNA, the CDR3 is TGTGCCAGCAGCTTCTCGGATAGCTCCTACAATGAGCAGTTCTTC. This codes for CASSFSDSSYNEQFF.

This clonotype was seen ten or more times. The chain links TRBV20-1 to TRBJ2-7; D gene ambiguous. Trimming removed 5 bases from V and 7 bases from J, with 18 bases in between. Germline V CDR1 and CDR2: DFQATT, SNEGSKA (reference sequence). This CDR3 comprises 13 residues. CDR3: CSAPNLAVNEQYF. CDR3 coding DNA: TGCAGTGCTCCCAACTTGGCGGTTAATGAGCAGTACTTC.

This clonotype was detected ten times or more. The chain recombines TRBV28 with TRBJ1-2; D is uncertain. The V end lost 3 bases, the J end lost 4 bases, and 9 bases lay between the germline ends. The CDR3 is 13 residues long. In germline, CDR1 is MDHEN, CDR2 SYDVKM. This CDR3 reads CASSLGVGYGYTF. The CDR3 region has the DNA TGTGCCAGCAGTTTGGGAGTGGGCTATGGCTACACCTTC.

There are many counts of this clonotype. This sequence joins TRBV6-6 and TRBJ2-7; 8 positions match TRBD2. Germline-derived CDR1 and CDR2 are MNHNY and SVGAGI (reference sequence). After removal of 7 bases from V and 2 bases from J, the junction contained 7 bases not matched to a gene. The CDR3 has 14 residues. The CDR3 bases are TGTGCCAGCACCAGACTAGCGCTTGCCTACGAGCAGTACTTC. This translates into CASTRLALAYEQYF.

This clonotype was detected ten times or more. The CDR3 coding sequence is TGTGCCAGCAGCCGGATGACAGGTTCCCATTCACCCCTCCACTTT. It is translated as CASSRMTGSHSPLHF. The chain employs TRBV27 and TRBJ1-6, with D possibly being TRBD1 (6 bases). V lost 6 bases and J lost 8, with 17 bases in between. The CDR3 consists of 15 residues. Germline-derived CDR1 and CDR2 are MNHEY and SMNVEV (reference sequence).

This clonotype was seen ten or more times. The chain joins TRBV12-3 or TRBV12-4 to TRBJ1-5, with D unclear. The CDR3 runs 16 residues. V was trimmed by 3 bases and J by 2 bases, leaving 14 bases between them. CDR3 amino acids: CASSFEAAAGNQPQHF. The CDR3, as DNA: TGTGCCAGCAGTTTTGAGGCGGCTGCGGGCAATCAGCCCCAGCATTTT.

Ten or more counts support this clonotype. V usage is TRBV2 and J usage is TRBJ1-1; possibly TRBD1 for D (5 bases). Germline V CDR1 and CDR2: SNHLY, FYNNEI. V was clipped by 7 bases and J by 1 base, with 10 bases between them. The CDR3 runs 13 residues. The CDR3 bases are TGTGCCAGCACGAGGGGTGCGAACACTGAAGCTTTCTTT. Protein product: CASTRGANTEAFF.

This clonotype appeared many times. The chain employs TRBV7-3 and TRBJ1-1; D is possibly TRBD1 (5 bases). The V gene lost 5 bases and the J gene lost 1 base, with 17 bases spanning the gap. Germline V gene data show CDR1 as SGHTA and CDR2 as FQGTGA. The CDR3 extends over 16 amino acids. As DNA, the CDR3 is TGTGCCAGCAGCCCTACCGGGGCCGCCTCGAACACTGAAGCTTTCTTT. Translating it yields CASSPTGAASNTEAFF.